This TCR beta chain was obtained from a study of T cell repertoires in cytomegalovirus infection. Regarding the study as a whole: The cumulative frequency of public TCR beta families distinguished individuals who carried CMV together with the relevant HLA. Dominating the ex vivo response were HLA-C-restricted CMV-specific TCR beta clonotypes.

TCRdb called the reads again in MiXCR, with one record for every CDR3 protein. Among 480,000 or so distinct CDR3 sequences listed, over 9% were seen once. This CDR3 is built from 12 residues. Germline assignment: CDR1 SGHAT and CDR2 FQNNGV. V lost 5 bases, J lost 6 bases, and 10 bases lay in between. This clonotype was recorded many times. The antigen remains undetermined. The sequencing sample was made of PBMCs. This receptor was obtained from a human donor in good health (CMV status not recorded). Some clones in this sample may be carry-over from other donors' samples. The gene calls are TRBV11-2 and TRBJ1-2; the D gene is possibly TRBD1 (6 bases). The CDR3 coding sequence is TGTGCCAGCAGCCGGGAGGGGGATGGCTACACCTTC. Protein: CASSREGDGYTF.